The source of this T cell receptor (beta chain) is a study of OX40 agonist ivuxolimab in advanced cancers. The protocol was immunoSEQ multiplex PCR, while the TCRdb copy is restricted to in-frame clones and leaves out a portion. The sample has 77,000 or so clones, 80% to 95% seen once. The CDR3 is made up of 15 amino acids. The ends were cut back, 0 bases at V and 6 bases at J, with 10 bases in the middle. Germline CDR1 is SGDLS and CDR2 is YYNGEE. The sample in question was CD4+ or CD8+ T cells sorted from blood, obtained in a trial of the OX40 agonist ivuxolimab. This sequence was found in an adult with an advanced solid tumor such as melanoma, head and neck, liver or kidney cancer. V usage is TRBV9 and J usage is TRBJ1-6, with a possible D match to TRBD1 (5 bases). This CDR3 reads CASSVGDSLNSPLHF. The CDR3 DNA reads as TGTGCCAGCAGCGTAGGTGACAGCCTTAATTCACCCCTCCACTTT.